This T cell receptor beta chain originates from a study of Graves' ophthalmopathy and Graves' hyperthyroidism. Every ophthalmopathy donor presented moderate-to-severe activity, CAS ≥3, NOSPECS ≥4 and duration under 3 months. RNA transcripts were the template, and TCR beta CDR3 regions were amplified from them. An opening RT-PCR round employed HTBI primers and preceded a second-round multiplex PCR. TCRdb independently ran MiXCR on the multiplex PCR reads; one entry per CDR3 protein. The sample contains about 740,000 distinct CDR3 sequences, around 40% of which appear only once. V was clipped by 8 bases and J by 5 bases, with 12 bases between them. Germline V gene sequence: CDR1 SGHTA, CDR2 FQGNSA. CDR3 length equals 13 residues.

This TCR came from an adult man with Graves' ophthalmopathy. This chain uses TRBV7-2 with TRBJ2-2; the D is unclear. Sequenced material: peripheral blood. The CDR3, as DNA: TGTGCCAGCCCTCTGTCGAGAACCGGGGAGCTGTTTTTT. This translates into CASPLSRTGELFF.